This is a list of T cell receptor beta chains from one sample in a study of control samples from healthy donors and cancer patients. Clones were read by immunoSEQ multiplex PCR, and TCRdb kept only the in-frame ones, dropping some. The table lists roughly 370,000 clones, 80% to 95% of them singletons. Sequencing was performed on PBMCs. These TCRs come from a man in his forties with head and neck cancer. Both conserved end residues are part of each CDR3. D genes are given only for firm matches. Rows give clone size only sometimes, using once, few, many, or a class for an expanded clone.

clone_size | j_call | d_call | v_call | cdr3_aa | cdr3_nt
. | TRBJ1-2 | . | TRBV5-8 | CASSSGGPLSYGYTF | TGTGCCAGCAGCTCAGGAGGGCCCTTATCCTATGGCTACACCTTC
. | TRBJ1-6 | . | TRBV9 | CASSVVPSLNSPLHF | TGTGCCAGCAGCGTAGTACCCAGTTTGAATTCACCCCTCCACTTT
. | TRBJ2-2 | TRBD2 | TRBV28 | CASSSSGRAGTGELFF | TGTGCCAGCAGTTCTAGCGGGAGGGCGGGCACCGGGGAGCTGTTTTTT
. | TRBJ1-5 | TRBD1 | TRBV6-5 | CASNSPGGNQPQHF | TGTGCCAGCAACTCGCCAGGGGGGAATCAGCCCCAGCATTTT
. | TRBJ1-2 | . | TRBV5-1 | CASSLYNSNHPYGYTF | TGCGCCAGCAGCTTGTACAATTCCAATCACCCCTATGGCTACACCTTC
. | TRBJ2-7 | TRBD2 | TRBV27 | CASSFSQVAGDYEQYF | TGTGCCAGCAGTTTTTCTCAGGTAGCGGGGGACTACGAGCAGTACTTC
. | TRBJ1-1 | TRBD1 | TRBV3-1/TRBV3-2 | CASSGTAEAFF | TGTGCCAGCAGCGGGACAGCGGAAGCTTTCTTT
. | TRBJ2-5 | . | TRBV11-2 | CASSLVRGNFAYGQETQYF | TGTGCCAGCAGCTTAGTGAGGGGGAACTTTGCTTATGGTCAAGAGACCCAGTACTTC
. | TRBJ1-3 | . | TRBV11-2 | CASSGVTGIPGNTIYF | TGTGCCAGCAGCGGGGTAACAGGGATCCCTGGAAACACCATATATTTT
. | TRBJ2-6 | . | TRBV18 | CASSPQDGSGANVLTF | TGTGCCAGCTCACCACAGGACGGGTCTGGGGCCAACGTCCTGACTTTC
. | TRBJ2-3 | TRBD2 | TRBV3-1/TRBV3-2 | CASSQAGGGTDTQYF | TGTGCCAGCAGCCAAGCCGGCGGGGGGACAGATACGCAGTATTTT
. | TRBJ1-5 | . | TRBV21-1 | CASSTLQVTQHF | TGTGCCAGCAGCACCCTACAGGTTACCCAGCATTTT
. | TRBJ1-2 | . | TRBV5-6 | CASSFGDGYTF | TGTGCCAGCAGCTTCGGGGATGGCTACACCTTC
few | TRBJ1-1 | . | TRBV9 | CASSVGPGPLNTEAFF | TGTGCCAGCAGCGTAGGACCGGGTCCCCTGAACACTGAAGCTTTCTTT
. | TRBJ2-5 | . | TRBV6-5 | CASSSIRGAWETQYF | TGTGCCAGCAGTTCAATTAGAGGGGCATGGGAGACCCAGTACTTC
. | TRBJ1-2 | TRBD1 | TRBV5-4 | CASSFGTVPLGGVEDYGYTF | TGTGCCAGCAGCTTCGGGACAGTTCCTCTTGGTGGAGTTGAGGACTATGGCTACACCTTC
. | TRBJ2-7 | . | TRBV3-1/TRBV3-2 | CASSHRVPYEQYF | TGTGCCAGCAGCCACCGCGTTCCCTACGAGCAGTACTTC
. | TRBJ2-6 | . | TRBV9 | CASSVDSGANVLTF | TGTGCCAGCAGCGTAGACTCTGGGGCCAACGTCCTGACTTTC
. | TRBJ1-1 | TRBD1 | TRBV30 | CAWTGGRLAEAFF | TGTGCCTGGACAGGGGGCCGACTAGCTGAAGCTTTCTTT
. | TRBJ1-1 | TRBD1 | TRBV10-1 | CASSEGTGAEAFF | TGCGCCAGCAGTGAGGGGACAGGGGCTGAAGCTTTCTTT
once | TRBJ2-6 | . | TRBV19 | CASRDRGRSDSGANVLTF | TGTGCCAGTAGGGATCGGGGCAGGAGTGACTCTGGGGCCAACGTCCTGACTTTC
. | TRBJ2-2 | TRBD1 | TRBV7-8 | CASSLKYEQGASGELFF | TGTGCCAGCAGCTTAAAATATGAGCAGGGGGCATCCGGGGAGCTGTTTTTT
. | TRBJ2-3 | . | TRBV2 | CASSEEAGATDTQYF | TGTGCCAGCAGTGAAGAGGCAGGGGCCACAGATACGCAGTATTTT